The TCR beta chain described here comes from a study of cytotoxic CD8 clonotypes in ibrutinib-treated CLL. Study observations and caveats: Few clonotypes were public, and these shrank or held steady under treatment.

Concerning this clone: Its antigen is unknown.

The assay was immunoSEQ multiplex PCR, and TCRdb's table has in-frame clones only and misses some. Of tens of thousands of clones in the sample, roughly 50% were seen once. The V end was cut by 2 bases, the J end by 2 bases, with 10 bases between. The CDR3 consists of 15 residues. CDR1 and CDR2 (germline): MNHEY, SMNVEV (reference sequence). The rearrangement uses TRBV27 and TRBJ1-5, with D uncertain. This clonotype originated in a human donor with chronic lymphocytic leukemia. The sample consisted of PBMCs, taken after 12 months of ibrutinib treatment. CDR3 DNA: TGTGCCAGCAGTTTAAGGACGGAAGGCAATCAGCCCCAGCATTTT. Protein: CASSLRTEGNQPQHF.